Listed below are T cell receptor beta chains from one sample, sequenced in a study of siplizumab effects on memory and regulatory T cells. The protocol was immunoSEQ multiplex PCR, while the TCRdb copy is restricted to in-frame clones and leaves out a portion. Here the sample spans roughly 100,000 clones, about 90% being singletons. The sample was CD4+ T cells sorted from blood. These receptors all stem from a human donor in good health. Both conserved end residues are part of each CDR3. A D gene is named only where the DNA matches it firmly.

TRBV19,TRBD2,TRBJ2-7,CASSDRTRAEQYF
TRBV18,TRBD2,TRBJ2-5,CASSPLRIRGGLETQYF
TRBV7-2,NA,TRBJ1-3,CASSLAPSHGNTIYF
TRBV5-1,TRBD1,TRBJ2-7,CASSLVYGTGEVYEQYF
TRBV28,TRBD1,TRBJ2-3,CASSLDRVETQYF
TRBV11-3,NA,TRBJ2-3,CASSSQSTDTQYF
TRBV29-1,NA,TRBJ1-1,CSVVVQQNTEAFF
TRBV5-1,TRBD1,TRBJ2-3,CASSFRDSNTDTQYF
TRBV18,TRBD1,TRBJ2-5,CASSPEWTGGGETQYF
TRBV2,TRBD1,TRBJ1-2,CAKSRQGAYGYTF
TRBV6-5,NA,TRBJ1-2,CASTRGGLGYYGYTF
TRBV4-1,TRBD1,TRBJ1-1,CASSRDRENTEAFF
TRBV29-1,TRBD1,TRBJ1-4,CSGGDRYNEKLFF
TRBV29-1,NA,TRBJ2-3,CSASGGTDTQYF
TRBV5-1,NA,TRBJ2-1,CASSLLGLTHNEQFF
TRBV14,TRBD1,TRBJ1-1,CASSPRIGQGNTEAFF
TRBV5-1,NA,TRBJ2-3,CASSVFTDTQYF
TRBV6-1,TRBD2,TRBJ2-3,CASSAASGTDTQYF
TRBV6-1,NA,TRBJ2-7,CASSGLGEQYF
TRBV6-1,NA,TRBJ1-5,CASSVGQPDSNQPQHF
TRBV29-1,TRBD2,TRBJ2-3,CSVGSTGGPVDTQYF
TRBV25-1,NA,TRBJ2-1,CASSDLGGLYNEQFF
TRBV30,NA,TRBJ2-7,CAWTRSGYEQYF